Presented here are 8 T cell receptor beta chains from one specimen sequenced in a study of identical twins (dated by TCRdb to about 2016). The library came from 5' RACE. The sequencer was an Illumina HiSeq 2000. TCRdb reworked the public reads: Q25 trimming with fastp, MiXCR clone assembly, productive beta chains retained. CDR3 protein sequences are deduplicated, and each keeps its most common genes and DNA. In this sample the table shows about 160,000 distinct CDR3 sequences, roughly 3.3% of which occur a single time. Clones ranked in the top ten supply around 8% of the sample. The sample comprised memory T cells sorted from blood. The cell subset or site label here, explained by the study, means: CD45RO+ enriched T cells. These receptors were obtained from a man aged 18-30 years in good health.

This clonotype was seen a handful of times. This chain connects TRBV7-6 to TRBJ2-5; possible D gene TRBD2, 5 bases. The CDR3 length is 14 residues. Germline V gene sequence: CDR1 SGHVS, CDR2 FNYEAQ. Trimming removed 8 bases at V and 1 base at J, with 14 bases between. The CDR3 is CASSGSGIQETQYF. As DNA, the CDR3 is TGTGCCAGCTCGGGATCCGGAATCCAAGAGACCCAGTACTTC. The complete variable domain, with remaining parts taken from reference TRBV7-6 and TRBJ2-5, reads GAGVSQSPRYKVTKRGQDVALRCDPISGHVSLYWYRQALGQGPEFLTYFNYEAQQDKSGLPNDRFSAERPEGSISTLTIQRTEQRDSAMYRCASSGSGIQETQYFGPGTRLLVL.

There are many counts of this clonotype. The V and J genes are TRBV5-5 and TRBJ2-1; D is unclear. This CDR3 has 12 amino acids. Trimming cost V 4 bases and J 6 bases, with 8 bases left between them. From germline, CDR1 is SGHKS and CDR2 YYEKEE (reference sequence). CDR3 DNA sequence: TGTGCCAGCAGCAGGTGGGGCAATGAGCAGTTCTTC. Protein: CASSRWGNEQFF.

This clonotype was counted many times. The V call is TRBV6-5, the J call TRBJ2-4; D perhaps matches TRBD1 (7 bases). There are 15 residues in the CDR3. Germline V lookup: CDR1 MNHEY, CDR2 SVGAGI. The germline V and J ends were trimmed by 0 bases and 8 bases, with 14 bases remaining between them. CDR3 sequence: CASSYSEGAGDIQYF. In DNA, the CDR3 is TGTGCCAGCAGTTACTCGGAGGGGGCAGGAGACATTCAGTACTTC.

V and J are TRBV7-3 and TRBJ2-2, with 10 bases identical to TRBD2. The V gene's germline CDR1 is SGHTA and CDR2 FQGTGA. J gave up 5 bases and V 3 bases, and 6 bases lay outside the gene matches. The CDR3 has 16 amino acids. CDR3 coding DNA: TGTGCCAGCAGCTTTGAGAGGGGACTAGCGACCGGGGAGCTGTTTTTT. It specifies CASSFERGLATGELFF. Variable domain in full (rest from reference TRBV7-3 and TRBJ2-2): GAGVSQTPSNKVTEKGKYVELRCDPISGHTALYWYRQSLGQGPEFLIYFQGTGAADDSGLPNDRFFAVRPEGSVSTLKIQRTERGDSAVYLCASSFERGLATGELFFGEGSRLTVL.

This clonotype appeared many times. The chain joins TRBV6-1 to TRBJ2-1, with a weak D call TRBD1 (6 bases). V lost 9 bases to trimming and J lost 10 bases, with 13 bases between them. Germline V gives CDR1 MNHNS, CDR2 SASEGT. The CDR3 has 11 amino acids. The CDR3 nucleotides are TGTGCCAGTAACAGGGCAGAGGAGCAGTTCTTC. This codes for CASNRAEEQFF.

V gene TRBV7-2 combines with J gene TRBJ2-7, with 7 nucleotides matching TRBD2. CDR1 is SGHTA and CDR2 is FQGNSA in the germline V gene. The CDR3 length is 15 residues. Losses at the gene ends were 1 base for V and 6 bases for J; bases not matched to a gene: 9. The CDR3 loop is CASSLEVTSSAEQYF. CDR3 nucleotides: TGTGCCAGCAGCTTAGAAGTGACTAGCAGCGCCGAGCAGTACTTC. Based on the CDR3 plus reference TRBV7-2 and TRBJ2-7, the full variable domain is GAGVSQSPSNKVTEKGKDVELRCDPISGHTALYWYRQSLGQGLEFLIYFQGNSAPDKSGLPSDRFSAERTGGSVSTLTIQRTQQEDSAVYLCASSLEVTSSAEQYFGPGTRLTVT.

This clonotype was recorded at least ten times. The genes are TRBV11-2 and TRBJ1-1; D perhaps matches TRBD1 (6 bases). Germline V CDR1 and CDR2: SGHAT, FQNNGV. The CDR3 consists of 13 residues. The V and J ends lost 5 bases and 4 bases respectively, with 11 bases between them. This CDR3 is CASSRQVGTEAFF. The CDR3 DNA follows: TGTGCCAGCAGCAGACAGGTCGGCACTGAAGCTTTCTTT.

This clonotype was observed many times. The gene calls are TRBV12-3 or TRBV12-4 and TRBJ1-5; D might be TRBD1 (5 bases). The CDR3 covers 15 residues. The V end was cut by 3 bases, the J end by 5 bases, with 14 bases between. The CDR3 DNA reads as TGTGCCAGCAGTTTGAACGTCGTCAGGGATCAGCCCCAGCATTTT. Translating it yields CASSLNVVRDQPQHF.